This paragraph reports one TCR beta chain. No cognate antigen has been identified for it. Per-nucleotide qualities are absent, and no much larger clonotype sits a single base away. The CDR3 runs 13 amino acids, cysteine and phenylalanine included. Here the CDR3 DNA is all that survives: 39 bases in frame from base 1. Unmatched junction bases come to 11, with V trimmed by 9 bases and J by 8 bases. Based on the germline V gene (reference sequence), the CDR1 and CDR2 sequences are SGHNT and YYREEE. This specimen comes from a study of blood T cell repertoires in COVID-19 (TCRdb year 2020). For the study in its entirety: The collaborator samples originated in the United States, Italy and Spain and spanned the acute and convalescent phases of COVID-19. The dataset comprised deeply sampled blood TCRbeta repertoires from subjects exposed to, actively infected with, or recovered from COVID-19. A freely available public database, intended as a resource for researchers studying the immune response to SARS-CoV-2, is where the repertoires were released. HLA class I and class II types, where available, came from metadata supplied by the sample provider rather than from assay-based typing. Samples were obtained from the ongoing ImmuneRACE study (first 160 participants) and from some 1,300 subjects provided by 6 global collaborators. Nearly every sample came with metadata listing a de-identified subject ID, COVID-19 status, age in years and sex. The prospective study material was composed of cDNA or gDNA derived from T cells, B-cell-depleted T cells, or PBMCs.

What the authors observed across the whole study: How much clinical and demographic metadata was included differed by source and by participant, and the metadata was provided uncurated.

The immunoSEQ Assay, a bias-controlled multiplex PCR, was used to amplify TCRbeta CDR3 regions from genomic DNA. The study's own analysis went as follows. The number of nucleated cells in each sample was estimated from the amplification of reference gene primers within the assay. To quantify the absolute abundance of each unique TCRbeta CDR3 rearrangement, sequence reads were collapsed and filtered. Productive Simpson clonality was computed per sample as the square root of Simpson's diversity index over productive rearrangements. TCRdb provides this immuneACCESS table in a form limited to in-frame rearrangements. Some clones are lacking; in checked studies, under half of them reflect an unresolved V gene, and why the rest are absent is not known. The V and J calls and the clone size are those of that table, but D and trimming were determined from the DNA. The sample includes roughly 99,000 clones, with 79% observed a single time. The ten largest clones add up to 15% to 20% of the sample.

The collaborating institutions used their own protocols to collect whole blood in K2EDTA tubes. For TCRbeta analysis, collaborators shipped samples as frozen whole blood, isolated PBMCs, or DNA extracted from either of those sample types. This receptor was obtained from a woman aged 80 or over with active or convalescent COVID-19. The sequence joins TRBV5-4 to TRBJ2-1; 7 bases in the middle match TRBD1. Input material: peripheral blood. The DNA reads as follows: TGTGCCACGGGGACAGCCGCCGTGGATGAGCAGTTCTTC. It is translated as CATGTAAVDEQFF.